A selection of T cell receptor beta chains follows, all from one sample in a study of blood T cell repertoires in COVID-19. Profiling relied on immunoSEQ multiplex PCR, and the TCRdb table lists in-frame clones only, not all of them. The data hold 70,000 or so clones, with approximately 89% observed a single time. The sequenced sample consisted of peripheral blood. The receptors originated from a woman between 55 and 75 years old with acute or convalescent COVID-19. Both conserved end residues are part of each CDR3. The order of the fields is D gene, V gene, clone size, J gene, CDR3 protein, CDR3 DNA. A D gene is named only where the DNA matches it firmly. Clone size is not always given. Where it is, it says once, few, many or a class for expanded clones.

TRBD2,TRBV7-2,once,TRBJ2-3,CASSWKAGRTDTQYF,TGTGCCAGCAGCTGGAAAGCGGGGCGCACAGATACGCAGTATTTT
NA,TRBV18,few,TRBJ1-1,CASSYTGRRQNTEAFF,TGTGCCAGCTCATACACAGGGCGCCGTCAGAACACTGAAGCTTTCTTT
TRBD1,TRBV7-9,few,TRBJ2-3,CASSWGTALSTDTQYF,TGTGCCAGCAGCTGGGGGACAGCCCTTAGCACAGATACGCAGTATTTT
NA,TRBV7-9,NA,TRBJ2-2,CASRGVLNTGELFF,TGTGCCAGCAGAGGGGTCTTGAACACCGGGGAGCTGTTTTTT
NA,TRBV19,NA,TRBJ2-7,CASSMGSHEQYF,TGTGCCAGTAGTATGGGCAGTCACGAGCAGTACTTC
TRBD1,TRBV11-1,NA,TRBJ1-6,CASSPDRASFSFHF,TGTGCCAGCAGCCCCGACAGGGCCTCGTTCAGCTTCCACTTT
TRBD1,TRBV19,NA,TRBJ1-1,CASSTQQGTEAFF,TGTGCCAGTAGTACCCAACAGGGGACTGAAGCTTTCTTT
NA,TRBV6-1,NA,TRBJ2-2,CASSTTGTGELFF,TGTGCCAGCAGTACCACAGGGACCGGGGAGCTGTTTTTT
NA,TRBV2,few,TRBJ2-5,CASSGDGQVQETQYF,TGTGCCAGCAGTGGTGACGGACAAGTCCAAGAGACCCAGTACTTC
TRBD1,TRBV5-1,NA,TRBJ2-7,CASSPRQGSSYEQYF,TGCGCCAGCAGCCCCCGACAGGGTAGCTCCTACGAGCAGTACTTC
NA,TRBV6-6,NA,TRBJ1-1,CASETGRSAEAFF,TGTGCCAGCGAGACAGGCCGGTCGGCTGAAGCTTTCTTT
NA,TRBV10-2,NA,TRBJ1-1,CASSTEGLNTEAFF,TGCGCCAGCAGTACAGAGGGTCTGAACACTGAAGCTTTCTTT
TRBD1,TRBV7-2,NA,TRBJ2-3,CASSPSGGFGTDTQYF,TGTGCCAGCAGCCCATCAGGGGGCTTCGGCACAGATACGCAGTATTTT
NA,TRBV3-1/TRBV3-2,NA,TRBJ2-7,CASSQSYREYEQYF,TGTGCCAGCAGCCAATCTTACAGGGAATACGAGCAGTACTTC
TRBD1,TRBV9,NA,TRBJ2-3,CASSGGDRYTDTQYF,TGTGCCAGCAGCGGTGGGGACAGGTACACAGATACGCAGTATTTT
TRBD2,TRBV18,NA,TRBJ2-5,CASSPLAGVQETQYF,TGTGCCAGCTCACCACTAGCGGGGGTTCAGGAGACCCAGTACTTC
NA,TRBV7-6,NA,TRBJ2-5,CASSLPGEGDRETQYF,TGTGCCAGCAGCTTACCTGGGGAGGGGGATCGCGAGACCCAGTACTTC